This T cell receptor (beta chain) is from a study of sequential checkpoint blockade in melanoma. Study-level background: TCRβ was sequenced from DNA of about a hundred pretreatment tumors. Overall study results and limits: In arm A, pretreatment tumor clonality was associated with response. Tumor T-cell fraction and clonality correlated with PD-L1 and CD8+ counts.

This clone showed up just a few times. Its specificity is not known. This table comes from immunoSEQ multiplex PCR, and its TCRdb copy is limited to in-frame clones, with some not included. The sample has 35,000 to 40,000 clones, roughly 32% seen once. Noted treatment: randomized to nivolumab then ipilimumab (arm A) or the reverse (arm B). The TCR comes from a human donor with melanoma. The sample here was tumor tissue (inferred from file names), taken from a patient given nivolumab and ipilimumab in sequence.

This chain's CDR3 is CASSPQGTYGYTF. The CDR3 DNA is TGTGCCAGCAGCCCCCAGGGTACCTATGGCTACACCTTC. J is TRBJ1-2 and V is TRBV14; possibly TRBD1 for D (5 bases). The V end lost 4 bases, the J end lost 4 bases, and 10 bases lay between the germline ends. Germline V CDR1 and CDR2: SGHDN, FVKESK. The CDR3 is 13 residues long. Drawing the rest from reference TRBV14 and TRBJ1-2, the complete variable domain is EAGVTQFPSHSVIEKGQTVTLRCDPISGHDNLYWYRRVMGKEIKFLLHFVKESKQDESGMPNNRFLAERTGGTYSTLKVQPAELEDSGVYFCASSPQGTYGYTFGSGTRLTVV.